This TCR beta chain was obtained from a study of cytomegalovirus exposure and HLA in healthy donors. In its sample, this clone was seen a few times. This CDR3 is built from 16 residues. With 4 bases removed from V and 8 bases from J, the gap between germline ends came to 21 bases. Germline V CDR1 and CDR2: MDHEN, SYDVKM. A multiplex PCR was run with 60 Vbeta primers and 13 Jbeta primers. TCRdb's table, derived via immunoSEQ multiplex PCR, lists solely in-frame clones and lacks some. The data show approximately 100,000 clones, 65% to 80% seen once. The receptor was derived from a man in his forties or fifties in good health and CMV-seronegative. The chain employs TRBV28 and TRBJ1-5, with D perhaps TRBD1 (5 bases). The sample comprised PBMCs. The CDR3: CASSSNLNGGMKPQHF. CDR3 in DNA: TGTGCCAGCAGTTCGAACCTTAACGGGGGGATGAAGCCCCAGCATTTT.